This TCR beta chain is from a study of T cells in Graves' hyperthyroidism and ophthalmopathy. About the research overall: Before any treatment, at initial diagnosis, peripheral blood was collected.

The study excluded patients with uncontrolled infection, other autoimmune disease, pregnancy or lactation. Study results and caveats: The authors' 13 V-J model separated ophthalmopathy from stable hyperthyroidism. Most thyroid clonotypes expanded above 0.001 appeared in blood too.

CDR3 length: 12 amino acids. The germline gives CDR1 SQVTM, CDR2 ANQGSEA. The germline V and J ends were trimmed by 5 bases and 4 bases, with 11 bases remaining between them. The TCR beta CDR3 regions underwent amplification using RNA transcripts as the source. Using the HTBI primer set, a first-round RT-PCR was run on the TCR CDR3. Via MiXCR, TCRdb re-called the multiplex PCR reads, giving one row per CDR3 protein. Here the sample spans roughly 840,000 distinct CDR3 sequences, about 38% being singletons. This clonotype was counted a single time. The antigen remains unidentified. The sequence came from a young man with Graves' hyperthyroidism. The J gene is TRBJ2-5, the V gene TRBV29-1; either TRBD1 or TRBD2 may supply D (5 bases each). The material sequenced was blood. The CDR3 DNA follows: TGCAGCGTTTCGGGGCAGGGAGAGACCCAGTACTTC. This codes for CSVSGQGETQYF.